Listed below are T cell receptor beta chains from one sample, sequenced in a study of radiotherapy plus CTLA-4 blockade in lung cancer. Clones were sequenced by immunoSEQ multiplex PCR, and TCRdb holds only the in-frame ones, with some missing. In the table there are around 30,000 clones, roughly 71% of which are singletons. The sample was peripheral blood, taken from a patient treated with radiotherapy plus ipilimumab. These receptor sequences come from a human donor with non-small cell lung cancer who had stable disease on radiotherapy plus ipilimumab. CDR3s include the opening cysteine and the closing phenylalanine or tryptophan. The D gene is left open where the match is weak. Rows may omit the clone size; those that give it use once, few, many or a size class.

>TRBV18|TRBJ2-1|.|.|16
CASSRRAAGSYNEQFF
TGTGCCAGCTCGCGCAGGGCCGCCGGCTCCTACAATGAGCAGTTCTTC
>TRBV5-8|TRBJ2-5|.|.|14
CASSSTGFSETQYF
TGTGCCAGCAGCTCTACAGGGTTCTCGGAGACCCAGTACTTC
>TRBV11-2|TRBJ1-2|.|.|19
CASSLGRLRGNRANYGYTF
TGTGCCAGCAGCTTAGGTCGGCTCAGGGGAAACCGAGCTAACTATGGCTACACCTTC
>TRBV7-8|TRBJ1-5|.|TRBD1|16
CASTRTGRGVAQPQHF
TGTGCCAGCACCAGGACAGGGAGAGGCGTGGCTCAGCCCCAGCATTTT
>TRBV12-5|TRBJ1-2|once|.|13
CASGLDRNYGYTF
TGTGCTAGTGGTTTGGACAGAAACTATGGCTACACCTTC
>TRBV19|TRBJ1-2|.|TRBD1|15
CASSPRQGLNYGYTF
TGTGCCAGTAGTCCGCGACAGGGCCTGAACTATGGCTACACCTTC
>TRBV2|TRBJ1-2|.|TRBD1|13
CASSGGTVDGYTF
TGTGCCAGCAGTGGGGGGACAGTAGATGGCTACACCTTC
>TRBV5-5|TRBJ2-7|.|TRBD1|14
CASSLGAGGGEQYF
TGTGCCAGCAGCTTGGGGGCAGGGGGCGGAGAGCAGTACTTC
>TRBV18|TRBJ2-3|.|TRBD2|14
CASSGAGVSDTQYF
TGTGCCAGCTCCGGAGCGGGAGTTTCAGATACGCAGTATTTT
>TRBV6-9|TRBJ2-5|.|.|14
CASSSSTRIETQYF
TGTGCCAGCAGTTCCTCGACACGGATAGAGACCCAGTACTTC
>TRBV7-9|TRBJ1-2|.|.|15
CASSKAGAANYGYTF
TGTGCCAGCAGCAAAGCGGGGGCGGCTAACTATGGCTACACCTTC
>TRBV6-6|TRBJ1-2|.|.|13
CASSRDRNYGYTF
TGTGCCAGCAGCCGCGACAGGAACTATGGCTACACCTTC
>TRBV7-3|TRBJ2-3|.|.|14
CASKGDWSTDTQYF
TGTGCCAGTAAAGGGGACTGGAGCACAGATACGCAGTATTTT
>TRBV29-1|TRBJ2-3|few|.|14
CSVFLGAVTDTQYF
TGCAGCGTTTTTCTGGGGGCGGTCACAGATACGCAGTATTTT
>TRBV7-2|TRBJ2-5|.|TRBD2|14
CASSWTSGRKEQYF
TGTGCCAGCAGCTGGACTAGCGGGAGGAAGGAGCAGTACTTC
>TRBV19|TRBJ1-5|.|TRBD1|16
CASSPRQGGGNQPQHF
TGTGCCAGTAGTCCTCGACAGGGGGGCGGCAATCAGCCCCAGCATTTT
>TRBV25-1|TRBJ1-5|medium-sized|.|12
CASKDGNQPQHF
TGTGCCAGCAAGGACGGCAATCAGCCCCAGCATTTT
>TRBV7-9|TRBJ1-5|once|.|18
CASSSAVGQPQRNQPQHF
TGTGCCAGCAGCTCCGCGGTGGGACAACCACAACGCAATCAGCCCCAGCATTTT
>TRBV6-5|TRBJ2-3|.|TRBD2|15
CASKGWGGDTDTQYF
TGTGCCAGCAAGGGGTGGGGGGGAGACACAGATACGCAATATTTT
>TRBV10-3|TRBJ2-7|.|TRBD1|12
CAISGQGYEQYF
TGTGCCATCAGTGGACAGGGTTACGAGCAGTACTTC
>TRBV7-2|TRBJ2-2|.|TRBD1|16
CASSYRQGIRTGELFF
TGTGCCAGCAGCTACCGACAGGGTATTAGAACCGGGGAGCTGTTTTTT
>TRBV5-5|TRBJ1-1|once|.|12
CASSLVWGEAFF
TGTGCCAGCAGCTTGGTCTGGGGTGAAGCTTTCTTT
>TRBV13|TRBJ1-3|.|.|17
CASSLWGLGGSGNTIYF
TGTGCCAGCAGCTTATGGGGGTTGGGGGGCTCTGGAAACACCATATATTTT
>TRBV6-5|TRBJ2-1|once|TRBD1|14
CASSQGTGDNEQFF
TGTGCCAGCAGTCAAGGGACAGGGGACAATGAGCAGTTCTTC
>TRBV27|TRBJ2-7|.|.|13
CASKTDPAGEQYF
TGTGCCAGCAAAACCGATCCAGCCGGCGAGCAGTACTTC
>TRBV19|TRBJ2-5|.|TRBD1|13
CASCRGKGETQYF
TGTGCCAGCTGCAGGGGGAAGGGAGAGACCCAGTACTTC
>TRBV28|TRBJ2-1|.|TRBD2|16
CASSLVTSGSYNEQFF
TGTGCCAGCAGCCTCGTGACTAGCGGGAGTTACAATGAGCAGTTCTTC
>TRBV11-2|TRBJ2-7|.|TRBD1|15
CASSGPGQGYYEQYF
TGTGCCAGCAGCGGGCCGGGACAGGGGTACTACGAGCAGTACTTC
>TRBV11-2|TRBJ2-5|few|.|15
CASSTPTGGQETQYF
TGTGCCAGCAGCACCCCGACGGGCGGTCAAGAGACCCAGTACTTC
>TRBV7-3|TRBJ2-3|.|TRBD2|17
CASSLQLAGVGTDTQYF
TGTGCCAGCAGCCTCCAACTAGCGGGAGTCGGCACAGATACGCAGTATTTT
>TRBV6-1|TRBJ1-1|.|.|12
CAIRGPGEQAFF
TGTGCCATACGGGGCCCGGGAGAGCAAGCTTTCTTT
>TRBV11-3|TRBJ2-1|.|TRBD2|15
CASSHSGSSYNEQFF
TGTGCCAGCAGCCATAGCGGGAGCTCCTACAATGAGCAGTTCTTC
>TRBV6-1|TRBJ2-6|few|.|19
CASSEALAGYLAGANVLTF
TGTGCCAGCAGTGAAGCGTTGGCAGGATACCTGGCTGGGGCCAACGTCCTGACTTTC
>TRBV25-1|TRBJ2-1|.|.|12
CASSATGFEQFF
TGTGCCAGCAGTGCCACAGGGTTTGAGCAGTTCTTC
>TRBV7-1|TRBJ2-3|.|.|13
CASSPPVADTQYF
TGTGCCAGCAGCCCACCTGTGGCAGATACGCAGTATTTT
>TRBV28|TRBJ1-6|.|.|14
CASSPHTLNSPLHF
TGTGCCAGCAGCCCACATACCCTTAATTCACCCCTCCACTTT
>TRBV7-9|TRBJ1-2|.|TRBD1|15
CASSLTTGQGFGYTF
TGTGCCAGCAGCTTAACGACGGGACAGGGGTTTGGCTACACCTTC
>TRBV4-1|TRBJ2-7|.|.|16
CASSQDGYRFDDEQYF
TGCGCCAGCAGCCAAGATGGGTACAGGTTTGACGACGAGCAGTACTTC
>TRBV27|TRBJ1-2|.|TRBD1|14
CASSRDRRNYGYTF
TGTGCCAGCAGTCGGGACAGACGAAACTATGGCTACACCTTC
>TRBV7-8|TRBJ1-1|few|.|15
CASSQARVVNTEAFF
TGTGCCAGCAGCCAGGCCAGGGTTGTGAACACTGAAGCTTTCTTT
>TRBV4-2|TRBJ2-1|.|.|15
CASSQDWGLNNEQFF
TGTGCCAGCAGCCAAGATTGGGGGTTAAACAATGAGCAGTTCTTC
>TRBV6-6|TRBJ1-1|.|TRBD1|15
CASSSHRGLNTEAFF
TGTGCCAGCAGTTCCCACAGGGGCCTTAACACTGAAGCTTTCTTT
>TRBV19|TRBJ2-3|.|TRBD2|16
CASSISRGRRTDTQYF
TGTGCCAGTAGTATATCGCGGGGGAGGAGGACAGATACGCAGTATTTT
>TRBV9|TRBJ1-2|.|TRBD1|15
CASRATGSGGYGYTF
TGTGCCAGCAGAGCGACAGGGTCCGGTGGCTATGGCTACACCTTC
>TRBV9|TRBJ1-1|.|.|15
CASSVAGPGGTEAFF
TGTGCCAGCAGCGTAGCAGGCCCCGGTGGGACTGAAGCTTTCTTT
>TRBV11-2|TRBJ2-2|medium-sized|TRBD1|16
CASSLGHRGVTGELFF
TGTGCCAGCAGCTTAGGTCACAGGGGGGTCACCGGGGAGCTGTTTTTT
>TRBV5-4|TRBJ2-7|.|.|13
CASSSSVSHEQYF
TGTGCCAGCAGCTCCAGCGTTTCCCACGAGCAGTACTTC
>TRBV18|TRBJ2-2|.|TRBD1|15
CASRAGQGVSGELFF
TGTGCCAGCCGCGCGGGACAGGGAGTCTCCGGGGAGCTGTTTTTT
>TRBV10-3|TRBJ2-7|.|TRBD1|16
CAISENTGTGAYEQYF
TGTGCCATCAGTGAGAACACCGGGACAGGAGCCTACGAGCAGTACTTC
>TRBV7-2|TRBJ2-5|.|.|14
CASSSGTVKETQYF
TGTGCCAGCAGCTCCGGGACGGTGAAAGAGACCCAGTACTTC
>TRBV11-3|TRBJ2-5|.|.|18
CASSLAVWGQRSQETQYF
TGTGCCAGCAGCTTAGCTGTATGGGGACAAAGAAGCCAAGAGACCCAGTACTTC
>TRBV19|TRBJ2-4|once|TRBD2|15
CASSIGASGGVIQYF
TGTGCCAGTAGTATAGGCGCTAGCGGGGGGGTCATTCAGTACTTC
>TRBV27|TRBJ1-5|once|TRBD1|15
CASSLGQGGTQPQHF
TGTGCCAGCAGTCTGGGACAGGGGGGGACTCAGCCCCAGCATTTT
>TRBV5-1|TRBJ2-5|.|TRBD2|15
CASRGGSGVAETQYF
TGCGCCAGCAGGGGCGGTAGCGGGGTAGCGGAGACCCAGTACTTC
>TRBV11-3|TRBJ1-5|few|.|15
CASSFRGFSNQPQHF
TGTGCCAGCAGCTTCAGGGGTTTTAGCAATCAGCCCCAGCATTTT
>TRBV6-1|TRBJ1-1|once|TRBD1|16
CASSALAGTANTEAFF
TGTGCCAGCAGTGCCCTCGCGGGGACAGCAAACACTGAAGCTTTCTTT
>TRBV6-1|TRBJ2-3|.|TRBD2|15
CASSVTSGGPDTQYF
TGTGCCAGCAGTGTGACTAGCGGAGGACCAGATACGCAGTATTTT